These 2 T cell receptor beta chains were sequenced from one sample in a study of shared clonotypes between healthy human individuals. Clones were sequenced by immunoSEQ multiplex PCR, and TCRdb holds only the in-frame ones, with some missing. Of some 1.5 million clones listed, roughly 97% are singletons. Sample: naive CD4+ T cells sorted from blood. The subset: CD45RA+ positively selected. Receptor source: a man aged 25 to 40 in good health.

V usage is TRBV30 and J usage is TRBJ1-2, with D possibly being TRBD1 (5 bases). V lost 0 bases to trimming and J lost 8 bases, with 13 bases between them. The CDR3 consists of 13 residues. CDR1 and CDR2 from the germline V gene are GTSNPN and SVGIG (reference sequence). The CDR3, as DNA: TGTGCCTGGAGTGTTCGGTCAGGGAACGGCTACACCTTC. It translates to CAWSVRSGNGYTF.

The chain links TRBV2 to TRBJ2-1, with 7 bases lining up with TRBD2. CDR1 and CDR2 (germline): SNHLY, FYNNEI. The CDR3 runs 13 residues. J lost 0 bases, V lost 9 bases, and 2 bases had no gene match. The CDR3 spells CARGRGSYNEQFF. CDR3 coding DNA: TGTGCCAGGGGGAGGGGCTCCTACAATGAGCAGTTCTTC.